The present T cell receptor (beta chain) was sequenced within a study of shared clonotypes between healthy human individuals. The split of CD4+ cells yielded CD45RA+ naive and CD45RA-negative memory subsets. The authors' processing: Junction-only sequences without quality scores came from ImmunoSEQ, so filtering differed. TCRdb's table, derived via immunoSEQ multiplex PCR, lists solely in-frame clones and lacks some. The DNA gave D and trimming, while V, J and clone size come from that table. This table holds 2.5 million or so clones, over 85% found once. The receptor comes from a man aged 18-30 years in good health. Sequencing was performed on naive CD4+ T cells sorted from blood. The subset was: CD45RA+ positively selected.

The CDR3: CAISVRGLGQPQHF. The CDR3 DNA is TGTGCCATCAGTGTTAGGGGCCTGGGGCAGCCCCAGCATTTT. The V call is TRBV10-3, the J call TRBJ1-5; D might be TRBD1 (5 bases). The germline V gene encodes CDR1 ENHRY and CDR2 SYGVKD. V was pared by 4 bases and J by 7 bases, with 14 bases between. The CDR3 length is 14 residues.